What follows describes a single T cell receptor (beta chain). The clone's antigen remains unknown. Base-call qualities are not available, and no considerably larger clone is one nucleotide away. The CDR3 runs 14 residues from the cysteine to the phenylalanine. This entry keeps only the CDR3 DNA: 42 bases, framed from base 1. The germline V gene (reference sequence) yields LNHNV for CDR1 and YYDKDF for CDR2. Clipping removes 5 bases from V and 2 bases from J, with 5 as the unmatched junction base count. Sequencing was carried out with an Illumina NovaSeq 6000. cDNA libraries for TCRalpha and TCRbeta were prepared by 5'RACE using constant-segment primers, with sample barcodes and unique molecular identifiers added. Trizol reagent was used to extract RNA from every sample. The libraries were amplified in two PCR steps, and the second step added a second sample barcode and Illumina TruSeq adapters. Sequencing of libraries was performed on an Illumina NovaSeq with 2 x 150 bp paired-end reads. The published analysis was carried out like this. With migec v1.2.7, reads were demultiplexed and then collapsed into UMI-guided consensus sequences. Using mixcr v2.1.11, UMI consensuses were aligned to TRA and TRB V and J templates and then assembled into clonotypes. Clonotypes were classified as expanded or contracted when called significant by both edgeR and NoisET, with noise models trained on biological replicates. For edgeR calls, the thresholds were a false discovery rate-adjusted p below 0.01 and a log2 fold-change of 1. As an exploratory analysis of dynamics, max-normalized trajectories of the 1000 most abundant clonotypes were examined with PCA combined with hierarchical clustering. Separately sequenced CD4+ and CD8+ repertoires were used to assign the CD4 or CD8 phenotype of responding clones. The public reads were reanalyzed by TCRdb: fastp trimming at Q25, MiXCR alignment, in-frame beta chains only. Entries that share a CDR3 protein sequence are merged under the most common genes and DNA. TCRdb's processing, not the authors' own work, is the source of the V and J calls. This sample holds a few hundred thousand distinct CDR3 sequences; approximately 23% were observed only once. The ten largest account for approximately 12% of the sample.

This entry is derived from a study of T-cell memory formation after mild COVID-19 (dated by TCRdb to about 2021). For the study in its entirety: TCR sequence clusters from the two donors were largely donor specific. The cohort was made up of two young adult volunteers, one female and one male, who were previously healthy. Longitudinal TCRalpha and TCRbeta repertoire sequencing tracked T-cell clones expanding and contracting after mild COVID-19 in two donors. Study-level results and caveats: Clones that contracted from day 15 to 85 showed balanced CD4/CD8 phenotypes, whereas a second wave of clones that expanded from day 15 to 37 leaned towards CD4+. Only two mild cases were covered in the study, and larger cohorts including severe cases with pre-infection samples were considered necessary. The second-wave clones that peaked on day 37 were not confirmed to be SARS-CoV-2 specific. Contracting CD4+ clones were found mainly in CM and EM memory subsets, while CD8+ clones were enriched in EMRA. The detection of some responding clones in pre-infection memory suggests that pre-existing cross-reactive memory T cells joined the SARS-CoV-2 response.

Ficoll-Paque density gradient centrifugation was the method used to isolate PBMCs. This receptor was identified in an adult woman who had mild COVID-19 (a few samples of this study predate the infection). The sample titles of this study are shuffled in the database, so cell type and time point are left out; the donor was told from shared clones. Sequences were obtained from PBMCs or a T cell subset sorted from them (not recorded which). The chain couples TRBV15 to TRBJ1-1; 7 bases in the middle match TRBD1. The CDR3 has the sequence CATSRDRDNTEAFF. In nucleotides, the sequence is TGTGCCACCAGCCGCGACAGGGATAACACTGAAGCTTTCTTT.